This T cell receptor beta chain comes out of a study of blood T cell repertoires in COVID-19. The overall study: PBMCs, B-cell-depleted T cells, or T cells were the source of the cDNA or gDNA that made up the material.

J gave up 7 bases and V 5 bases, and 7 bases lay outside the gene matches. Germline lookup yields CDR1 MGHRA and CDR2 YSYEKL. This CDR3 contains 13 residues. TCRdb's copy holds only in-frame clones and misses some; the assay was immunoSEQ multiplex PCR. The table lists about 140,000 clones, about 80% of them singletons, with roughly 1.6% in the top ten. Sequenced sample: peripheral blood. V is TRBV4-1 and J is TRBJ1-2; 7 bases match TRBD1. The sequence was collected from a human donor in a cohort sampled during active COVID-19. The CDR3 DNA is TGCGCCAGCAGCTTTGACAGGGCTGCTGGCTACACCTTC. Translation: CASSFDRAAGYTF.